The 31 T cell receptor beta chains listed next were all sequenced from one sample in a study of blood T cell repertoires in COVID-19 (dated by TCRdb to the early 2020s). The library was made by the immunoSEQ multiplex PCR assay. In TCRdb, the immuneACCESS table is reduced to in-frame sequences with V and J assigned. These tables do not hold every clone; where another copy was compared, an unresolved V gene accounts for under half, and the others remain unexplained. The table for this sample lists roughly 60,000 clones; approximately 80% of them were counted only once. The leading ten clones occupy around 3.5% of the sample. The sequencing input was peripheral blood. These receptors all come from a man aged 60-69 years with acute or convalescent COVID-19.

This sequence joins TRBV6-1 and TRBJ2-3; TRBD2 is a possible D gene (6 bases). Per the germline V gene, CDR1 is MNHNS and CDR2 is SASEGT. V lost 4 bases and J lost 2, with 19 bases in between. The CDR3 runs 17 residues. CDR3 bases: TGTGCCAGCAGTGTAAGCGGGCCAGGCGTTCCCACAGATACGCAGTATTTT. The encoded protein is CASSVSGPGVPTDTQYF.

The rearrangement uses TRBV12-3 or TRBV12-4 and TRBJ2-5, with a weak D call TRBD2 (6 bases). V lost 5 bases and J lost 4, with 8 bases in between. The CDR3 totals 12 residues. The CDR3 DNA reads TGTGCCAGCAGTCCGGGACTAGAGACCCAGTACTTC. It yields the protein CASSPGLETQYF.

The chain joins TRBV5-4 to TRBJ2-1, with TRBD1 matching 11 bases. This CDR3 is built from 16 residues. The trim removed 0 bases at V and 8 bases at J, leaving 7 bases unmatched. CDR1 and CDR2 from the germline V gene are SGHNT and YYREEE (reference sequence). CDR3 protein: CASSLARTGGTDEQFF. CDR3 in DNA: TGTGCCAGCAGCTTGGCCAGGACAGGGGGCACGGATGAGCAGTTCTTC.

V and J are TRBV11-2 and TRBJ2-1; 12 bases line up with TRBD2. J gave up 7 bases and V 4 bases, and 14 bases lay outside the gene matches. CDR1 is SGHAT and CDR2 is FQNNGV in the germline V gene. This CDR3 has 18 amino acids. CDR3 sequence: CASSSPRLAGAGGNEQFF. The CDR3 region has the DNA TGTGCCAGCAGCTCTCCCCGACTAGCGGGGGCTGGGGGGAATGAGCAGTTCTTC.

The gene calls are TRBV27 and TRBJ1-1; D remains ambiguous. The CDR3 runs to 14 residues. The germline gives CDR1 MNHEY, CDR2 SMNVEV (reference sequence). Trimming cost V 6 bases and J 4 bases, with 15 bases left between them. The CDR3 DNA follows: TGTGCCAGCAGACCTCGCGGGGAGGGCACTGAAGCTTTCTTT. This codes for CASRPRGEGTEAFF.

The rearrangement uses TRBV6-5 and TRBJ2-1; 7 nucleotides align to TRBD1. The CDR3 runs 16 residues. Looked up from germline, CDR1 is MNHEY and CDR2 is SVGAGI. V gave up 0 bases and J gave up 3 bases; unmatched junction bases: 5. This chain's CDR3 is CASSYSTDRDYNEQFF. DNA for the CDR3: TGTGCCAGCAGTTACTCTACCGACAGGGACTACAATGAGCAGTTCTTC.

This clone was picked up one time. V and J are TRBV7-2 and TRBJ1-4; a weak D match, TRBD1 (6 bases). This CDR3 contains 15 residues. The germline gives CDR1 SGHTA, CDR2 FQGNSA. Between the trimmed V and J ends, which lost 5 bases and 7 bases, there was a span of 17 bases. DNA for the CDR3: TGTGCCAGCAGCATCCGTGGACAGTCTTTTGAAAAACTGTTTTTT. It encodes CASSIRGQSFEKLFF.

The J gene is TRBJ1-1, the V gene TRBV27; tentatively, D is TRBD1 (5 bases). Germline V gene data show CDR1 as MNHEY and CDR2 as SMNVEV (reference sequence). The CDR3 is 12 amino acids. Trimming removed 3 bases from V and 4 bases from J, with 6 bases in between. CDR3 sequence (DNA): TGTGCCAGCAGTTTTAGGGGCACTGAAGCTTTCTTT. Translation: CASSFRGTEAFF.

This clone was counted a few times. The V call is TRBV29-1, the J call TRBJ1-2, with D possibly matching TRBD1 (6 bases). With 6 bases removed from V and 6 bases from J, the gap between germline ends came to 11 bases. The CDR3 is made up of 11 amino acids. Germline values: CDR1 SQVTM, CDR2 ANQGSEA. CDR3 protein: CSVVQGNGYTF. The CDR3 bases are TGCAGCGTGGTACAGGGAAATGGCTACACCTTC.

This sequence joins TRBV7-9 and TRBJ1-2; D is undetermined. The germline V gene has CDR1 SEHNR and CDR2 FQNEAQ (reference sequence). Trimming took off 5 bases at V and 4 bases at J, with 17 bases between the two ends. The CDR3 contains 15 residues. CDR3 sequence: CASSPPNAAAYGYTF. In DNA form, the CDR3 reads TGTGCCAGCAGCCCCCCTAACGCGGCAGCCTATGGCTACACCTTC. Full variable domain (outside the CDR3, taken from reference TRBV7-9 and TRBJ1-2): DTGVSQNPRHKITKRGQNVTFRCDPISEHNRLYWYRQTLGQGPEFLTYFQNEAQLEKSRLLSDRFSAERPKGSFSTLEIQRTEQGDSAMYLCASSPPNAAAYGYTFGSGTRLTVV.

CDR3 coding DNA: TGTGCCAGCAGCTGGGACTTCGGCGACTATGGCTACACCTTC. Its translation: CASSWDFGDYGYTF. The chain couples TRBV7-9 to TRBJ1-2; a weak D match, TRBD1 (5 bases). The CDR3 totals 14 residues. The germline gives CDR1 SEHNR, CDR2 FQNEAQ (reference sequence). Trimming pared 4 bases from V and 3 bases from J, leaving 12 bases between.

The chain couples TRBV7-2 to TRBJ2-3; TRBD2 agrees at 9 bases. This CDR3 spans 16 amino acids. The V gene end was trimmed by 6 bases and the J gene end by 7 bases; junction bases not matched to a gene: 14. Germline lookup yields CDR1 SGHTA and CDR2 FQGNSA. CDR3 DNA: TGTGCCAGCAGTCCTTCCGCGGGGGGGCGTGGAAATACGCAGTATTTT. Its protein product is CASSPSAGGRGNTQYF.

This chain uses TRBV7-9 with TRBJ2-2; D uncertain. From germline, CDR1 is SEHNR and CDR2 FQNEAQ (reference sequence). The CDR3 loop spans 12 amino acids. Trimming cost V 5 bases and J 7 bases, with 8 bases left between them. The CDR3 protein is CASSISIGELFF. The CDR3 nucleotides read TGTGCCAGCAGCATCAGTATCGGGGAGCTGTTTTTT.

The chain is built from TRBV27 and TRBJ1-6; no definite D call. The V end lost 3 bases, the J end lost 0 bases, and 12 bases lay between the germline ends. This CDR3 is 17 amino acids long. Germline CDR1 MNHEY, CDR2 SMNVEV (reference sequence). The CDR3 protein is CASSLARPSSYNSPLHF. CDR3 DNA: TGTGCCAGCAGTTTGGCGCGGCCGAGCTCCTATAATTCACCCCTCCACTTT.

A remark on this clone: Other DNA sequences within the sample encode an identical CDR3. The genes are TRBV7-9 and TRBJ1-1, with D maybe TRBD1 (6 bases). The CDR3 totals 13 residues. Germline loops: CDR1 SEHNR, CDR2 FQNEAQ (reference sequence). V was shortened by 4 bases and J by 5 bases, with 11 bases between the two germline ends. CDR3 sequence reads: CASSSQGGTEAFF. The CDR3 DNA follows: TGTGCCAGCAGCTCACAGGGAGGGACTGAAGCTTTCTTT. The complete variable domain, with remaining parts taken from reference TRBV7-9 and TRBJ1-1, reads DTGVSQNPRHKITKRGQNVTFRCDPISEHNRLYWYRQTLGQGPEFLTYFQNEAQLEKSRLLSDRFSAERPKGSFSTLEIQRTEQGDSAMYLCASSSQGGTEAFFGQGTRLTVV.

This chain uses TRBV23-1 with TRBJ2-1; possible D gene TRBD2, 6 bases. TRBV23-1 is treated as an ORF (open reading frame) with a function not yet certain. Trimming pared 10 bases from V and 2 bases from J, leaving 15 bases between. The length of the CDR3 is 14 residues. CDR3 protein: CAIHGGGAYNEQFF. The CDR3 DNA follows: TGCGCCATCCACGGGGGAGGCGCCTACAATGAGCAGTTCTTC.

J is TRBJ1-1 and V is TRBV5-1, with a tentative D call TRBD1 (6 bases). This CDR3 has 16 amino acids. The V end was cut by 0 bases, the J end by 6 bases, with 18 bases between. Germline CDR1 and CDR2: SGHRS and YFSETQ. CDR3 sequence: CASSLAGQRSKAEAFF. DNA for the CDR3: TGCGCCAGCAGCTTGGCGGGACAAAGATCAAAGGCTGAAGCTTTCTTT. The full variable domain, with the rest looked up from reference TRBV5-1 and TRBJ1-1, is KAGVTQTPRYLIKTRGQQVTLSCSPISGHRSVSWYQQTPGQGLQFLFEYFSETQRNKGNFPGRFSGRQFSNSRSEMNVSTLELGDSALYLCASSLAGQRSKAEAFFGQGTRLTVV.

CDR3: CASSIDRDYGYTF. Written as DNA, the CDR3 is TGTGCCAGCAGCATCGACAGGGACTATGGCTACACCTTC. The chain has TRBV4-2 and TRBJ1-2, with 7 bases matching TRBD1. Trimming took 5 bases from V and 3 from J; bases not matched to a gene: 3. Per germline, CDR1 LGHNA and CDR2 YNFKEQ. This CDR3 region has 13 residues.

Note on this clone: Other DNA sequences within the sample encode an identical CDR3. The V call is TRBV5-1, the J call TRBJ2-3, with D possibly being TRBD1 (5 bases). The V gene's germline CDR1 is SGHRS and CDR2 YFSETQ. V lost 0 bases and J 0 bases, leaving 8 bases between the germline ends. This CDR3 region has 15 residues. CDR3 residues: CASSLGAGSTDTQYF. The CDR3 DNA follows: TGCGCCAGCAGCTTGGGGGCAGGGAGCACAGATACGCAGTATTTT.

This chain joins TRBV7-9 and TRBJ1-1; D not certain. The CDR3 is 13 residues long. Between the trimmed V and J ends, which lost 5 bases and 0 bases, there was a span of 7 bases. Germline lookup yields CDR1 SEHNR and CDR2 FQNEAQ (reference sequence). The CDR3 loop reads CASSPRLNTEAFF. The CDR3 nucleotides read TGTGCCAGCAGCCCACGGTTGAACACTGAAGCTTTCTTT.

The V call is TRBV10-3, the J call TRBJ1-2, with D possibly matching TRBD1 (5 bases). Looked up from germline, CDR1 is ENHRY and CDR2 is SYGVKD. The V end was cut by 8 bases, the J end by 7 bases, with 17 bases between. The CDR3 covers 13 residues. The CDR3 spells CAIGQTVGGGYTF. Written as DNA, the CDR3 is TGTGCCATCGGACAAACTGTCGGGGGTGGCTACACCTTC.

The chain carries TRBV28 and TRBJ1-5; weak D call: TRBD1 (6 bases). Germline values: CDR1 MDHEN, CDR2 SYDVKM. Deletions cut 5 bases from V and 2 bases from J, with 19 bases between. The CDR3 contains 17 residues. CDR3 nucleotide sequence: TGTGCCAGCAGTCAGAACAGGGACACCTGGGGCAATCAGCCCCAGCATTTT. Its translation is CASSQNRDTWGNQPQHF.

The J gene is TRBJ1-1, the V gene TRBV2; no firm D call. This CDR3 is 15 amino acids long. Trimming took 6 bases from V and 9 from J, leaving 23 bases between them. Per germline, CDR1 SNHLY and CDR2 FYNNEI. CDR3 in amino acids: CASSLFEGDPLKAFF. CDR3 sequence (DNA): TGTGCCAGCAGCCTATTTGAGGGAGACCCCTTGAAAGCTTTCTTT.

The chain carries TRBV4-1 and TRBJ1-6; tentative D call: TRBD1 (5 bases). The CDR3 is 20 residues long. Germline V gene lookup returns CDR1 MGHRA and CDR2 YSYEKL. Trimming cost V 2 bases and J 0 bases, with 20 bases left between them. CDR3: CASSQKPPGTESSYNSPLHF. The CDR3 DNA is TGCGCCAGCAGCCAAAAGCCCCCTGGGACTGAGAGCTCCTATAATTCACCCCTCCACTTT.

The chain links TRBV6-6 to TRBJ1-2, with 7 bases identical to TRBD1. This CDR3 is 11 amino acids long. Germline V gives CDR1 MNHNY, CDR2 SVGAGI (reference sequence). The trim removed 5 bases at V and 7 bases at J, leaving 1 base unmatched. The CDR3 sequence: CASSDRVGYTF. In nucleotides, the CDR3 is TGTGCCAGCAGTGACAGGGTTGGCTACACCTTC.

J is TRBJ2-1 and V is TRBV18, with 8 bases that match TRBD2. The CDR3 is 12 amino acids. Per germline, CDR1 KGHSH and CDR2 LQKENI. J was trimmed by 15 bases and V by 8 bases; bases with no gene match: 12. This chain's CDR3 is CASQSGSGGRFF. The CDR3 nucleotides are TGTGCCAGCCAAAGTGGAAGCGGGGGTCGGTTCTTC.

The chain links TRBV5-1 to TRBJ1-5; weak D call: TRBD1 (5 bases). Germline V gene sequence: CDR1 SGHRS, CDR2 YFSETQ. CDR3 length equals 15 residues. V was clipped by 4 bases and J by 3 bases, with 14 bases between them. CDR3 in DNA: TGCGCCAGCAGCCCGGGGGGAGAGTCCAATCAGCCCCAGCATTTT. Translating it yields CASSPGGESNQPQHF.

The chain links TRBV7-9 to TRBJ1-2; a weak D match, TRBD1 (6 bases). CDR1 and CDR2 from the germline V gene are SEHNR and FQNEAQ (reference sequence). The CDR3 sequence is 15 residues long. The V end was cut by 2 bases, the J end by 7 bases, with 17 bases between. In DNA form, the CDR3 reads TGTGCCAGCAGCTTAAGCGCCACAGGGACCCCTGGCTACACCTTC. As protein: CASSLSATGTPGYTF.

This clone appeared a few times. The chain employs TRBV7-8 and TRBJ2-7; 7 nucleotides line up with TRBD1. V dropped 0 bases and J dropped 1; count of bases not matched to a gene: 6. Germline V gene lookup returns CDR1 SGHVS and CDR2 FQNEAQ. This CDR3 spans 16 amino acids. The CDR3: CASSLARQGGSYEQYF. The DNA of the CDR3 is TGTGCCAGCAGCTTAGCCCGACAGGGCGGGTCCTACGAGCAGTACTTC.

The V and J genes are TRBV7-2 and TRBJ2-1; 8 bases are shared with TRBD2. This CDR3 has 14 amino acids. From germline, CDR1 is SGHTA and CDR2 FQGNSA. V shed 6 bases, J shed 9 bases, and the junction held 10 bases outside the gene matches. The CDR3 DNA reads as TGTGCCAGCAGTTATATCGGGAGGGACGGTGAGCAGTTCTTC. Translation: CASSYIGRDGEQFF.

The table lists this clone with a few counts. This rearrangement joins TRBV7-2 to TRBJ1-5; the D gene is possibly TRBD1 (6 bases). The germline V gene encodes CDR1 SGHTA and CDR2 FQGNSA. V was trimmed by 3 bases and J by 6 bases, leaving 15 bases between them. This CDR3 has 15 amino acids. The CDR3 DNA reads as TGTGCCAGCAGCTTTACTCAGGGGTTGGGTCAGCCCCAGCATTTT. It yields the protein CASSFTQGLGQPQHF.